This record concerns one T cell receptor beta chain sequence. Antigen specificity is unknown. Assay: immunoSEQ multiplex PCR; the TCRdb copy retains only in-frame clones and omits some. The profile covers 92,000 or so clones, with approximately 90% appearing a single time and 7.4% taken by the ten largest. This sample was taken from a study of OX40 agonist ivuxolimab in advanced cancers. Study results and limitations: Some nonresponders likewise displayed low normalized T-cell clonal expansion.

Sequenced here: CD4+ or CD8+ T cells sorted from blood, sampled in a trial of the OX40 agonist ivuxolimab. The receptor's source is an adult with an advanced solid tumor such as melanoma, head and neck, liver or kidney cancer.

CDR3 DNA: TGTGCCAGCAGCACGAGACAGTCTAGCACAGATACGCAGTATTTT. It codes for CASSTRQSSTDTQYF. The rearrangement joins TRBV12-1 to TRBJ2-3; the table's D call, TRBD1, was not checked against the DNA. TRBV12-1 is an annotated pseudogene. The length of the CDR3 is 15 residues.